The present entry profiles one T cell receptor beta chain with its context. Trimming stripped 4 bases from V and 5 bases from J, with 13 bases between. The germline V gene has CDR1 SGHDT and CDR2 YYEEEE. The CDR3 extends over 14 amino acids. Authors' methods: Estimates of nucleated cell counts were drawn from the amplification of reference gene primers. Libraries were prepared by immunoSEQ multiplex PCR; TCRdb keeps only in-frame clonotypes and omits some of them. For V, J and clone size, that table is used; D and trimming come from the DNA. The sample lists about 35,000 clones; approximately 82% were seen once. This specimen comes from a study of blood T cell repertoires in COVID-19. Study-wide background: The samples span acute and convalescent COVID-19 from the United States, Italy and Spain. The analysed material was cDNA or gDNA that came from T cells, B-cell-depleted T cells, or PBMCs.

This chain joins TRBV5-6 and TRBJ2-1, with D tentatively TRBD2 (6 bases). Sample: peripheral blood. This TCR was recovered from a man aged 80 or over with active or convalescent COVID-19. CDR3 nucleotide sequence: TGTGCCAGCAGCGGCGGGACTCCAAACAATGAGCAGTTCTTC. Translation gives CASSGGTPNNEQFF.